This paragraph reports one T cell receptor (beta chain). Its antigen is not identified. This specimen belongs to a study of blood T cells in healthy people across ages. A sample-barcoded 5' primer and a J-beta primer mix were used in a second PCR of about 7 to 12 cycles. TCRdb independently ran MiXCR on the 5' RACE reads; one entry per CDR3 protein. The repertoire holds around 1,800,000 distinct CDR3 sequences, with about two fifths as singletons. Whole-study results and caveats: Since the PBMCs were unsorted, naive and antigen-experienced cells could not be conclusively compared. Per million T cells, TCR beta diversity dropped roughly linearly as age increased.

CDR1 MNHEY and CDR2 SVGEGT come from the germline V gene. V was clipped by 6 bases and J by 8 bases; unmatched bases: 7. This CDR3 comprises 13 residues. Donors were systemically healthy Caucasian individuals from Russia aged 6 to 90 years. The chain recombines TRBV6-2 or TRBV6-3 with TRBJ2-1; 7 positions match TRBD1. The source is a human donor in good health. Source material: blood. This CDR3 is CASRATGDDEQFF. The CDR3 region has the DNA TGTGCCAGCAGAGCTACAGGGGACGATGAGCAGTTCTTC.